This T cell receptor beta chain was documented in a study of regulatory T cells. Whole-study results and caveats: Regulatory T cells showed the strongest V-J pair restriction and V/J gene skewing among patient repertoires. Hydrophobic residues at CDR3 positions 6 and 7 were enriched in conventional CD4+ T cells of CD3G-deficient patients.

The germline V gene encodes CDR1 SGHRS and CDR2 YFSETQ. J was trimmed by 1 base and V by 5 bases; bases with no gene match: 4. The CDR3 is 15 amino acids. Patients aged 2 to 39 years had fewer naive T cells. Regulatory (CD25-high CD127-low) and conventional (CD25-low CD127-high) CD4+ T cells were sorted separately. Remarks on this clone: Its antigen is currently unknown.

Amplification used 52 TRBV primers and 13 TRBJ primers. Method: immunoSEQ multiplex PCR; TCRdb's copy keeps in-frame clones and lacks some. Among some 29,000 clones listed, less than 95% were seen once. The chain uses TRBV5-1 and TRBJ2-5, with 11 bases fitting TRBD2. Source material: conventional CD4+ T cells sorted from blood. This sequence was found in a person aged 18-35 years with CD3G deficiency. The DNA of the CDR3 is TGCGCCAGCAGACTGGGACTAGCGGTCCAAGAGACCCAGTACTTC. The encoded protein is CASRLGLAVQETQYF. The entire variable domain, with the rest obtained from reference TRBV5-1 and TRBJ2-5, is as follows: KAGVTQTPRYLIKTRGQQVTLSCSPISGHRSVSWYQQTPGQGLQFLFEYFSETQRNKGNFPGRFSGRQFSNSRSEMNVSTLELGDSALYLCASRLGLAVQETQYFGPGTRLLVL.